The entry below describes one T cell receptor (beta chain). These data originate in a study of blood T cell repertoires in COVID-19. Across the study: Spain, Italy and the United States supplied samples that represented acute and convalescent COVID-19.

The data were produced by immunoSEQ multiplex PCR, yet TCRdb's version contains in-frame clones alone and is incomplete. The sample has fewer than 450,000 clones; 88% are singletons. Cohorts were assigned according to the clinical history that participants reported. The CDR3 spans 15 residues. Trimming removed 8 bases from V and 5 bases from J; junction bases left unmatched: 12. Looked up from germline, CDR1 is SNHLY and CDR2 is FYNNEI. Sequences were obtained from PBMCs or T cells enriched from blood (not recorded which). This chain connects TRBV2 to TRBJ1-1; 9 bases match TRBD1. The sequence derives from a woman between 35 and 50 years old with acute COVID-19. The chain's CDR3 is CASLRLGQGGTEAFF. The CDR3 coding sequence is TGTGCCAGCCTCAGGCTGGGACAGGGCGGAACTGAAGCTTTCTTT. Filled out from reference TRBV2 and TRBJ1-1, the complete variable domain reads EPEVTQTPSHQVTQMGQEVILRCVPISNHLYFYWYRQILGQKVEFLVSFYNNEISEKSEIFDDQFSVERPDGSNFTLKIRSTKLEDSAMYFCASLRLGQGGTEAFFGQGTRLTVV.